This T cell receptor beta chain was captured in a study of shared clonotypes between healthy human individuals. Overall study results and limits: Rarefaction showed sorted-subset sequencing was incomplete despite large depth. Among a handful of donors, about 4.6% of naive CD4 clonotypes were found in common.

The material for each subset, its genomic DNA, was split evenly across several immunoSEQ plates. This table comes from immunoSEQ multiplex PCR, and its TCRdb copy is limited to in-frame clones, with some not included. The sample gives about 690,000 clones, about 90% of which show up once; less than 40% is in the top ten. Trimming took off 3 bases at V and 5 bases at J, with 22 bases between the two ends. This CDR3 has 17 residues. CDR1 and CDR2 from the germline V gene are LGHNA and YNFKEQ. On this clone: Its antigen is as yet unknown.

This clonotype was obtained from a man in his late teens or twenties in good health. Some clones in this sample may be carry-over from other donors' samples. The rearrangement joins TRBV4-2 to TRBJ1-2; possibly TRBD1 for D (5 bases). The sequencing input was memory CD8+ T cells from PBMCs. Documented subset: CD45RO+ cells pooled with CCR7-negative TemRA cells. In DNA form, the CDR3 reads TGTGCCAGCAGCCAGGAAGAAAGGGGCAGGGAGTTTTATGGCTACACCTTC. It yields the protein CASSQEERGREFYGYTF.